The 20 T cell receptor beta chains below all came from one sample that was sequenced in a study of a mutant IDH1 vaccine in newly diagnosed glioma. Time point given: week 47, end of study. One vaccine dose held 300 ug of mutant IDH1 20-mer peptide and came with topical imiquimod. Method: immunoSEQ multiplex PCR; TCRdb's copy keeps in-frame clones and lacks some. The sample yields fewer than 85,000 clones, 81% seen once. No antigen has been assigned to these receptors. Sequenced material: PBMCs, taken from a glioma patient whose treatment included an IDH1 peptide vaccine. The receptors were gathered from a middle-aged man with glioma.

The genes are TRBV4-3 and TRBJ2-3; possibly TRBD1 for D (5 bases). V was trimmed by 8 bases and J by 3 bases, leaving 12 bases between them. The V gene's germline CDR1 is LGHNA and CDR2 YSLEER. The CDR3 has 13 amino acids. In nucleotides, the CDR3 is TGCGCCAGCGGACCCTCAGGGACAGATACGCAGTATTTT. The encoded protein is CASGPSGTDTQYF.

This clone showed up just a few times. V and J are TRBV9 and TRBJ2-3; D gene ambiguous. V lost 0 bases, J lost 3 bases, and 2 bases lay in between. The CDR3 extends over 12 amino acids. CDR1 and CDR2 from the germline V gene are SGDLS and YYNGEE. The DNA for the CDR3 is TGTGCCAGCAGCGTAGGAACAGATACGCAGTATTTT. Encoded protein: CASSVGTDTQYF.

V is TRBV6-4 and J is TRBJ2-2, with 8 bases lining up with TRBD1. CDR3 length: 14 residues. In germline, CDR1 is MRHNA, CDR2 SNTAGT. V dropped 6 bases and J dropped 4; count of bases not matched to a gene: 4. The CDR3 reads CASRQGGGTGELFF. As DNA, the CDR3 is TGTGCCAGCAGACAGGGGGGAGGCACCGGGGAGCTGTTTTTT.

The chain combines TRBV2 with TRBJ2-3, with D possibly matching TRBD1 (5 bases). Looked up from germline, CDR1 is SNHLY and CDR2 is FYNNEI. Trimming took 5 bases from V and 2 from J, leaving 8 bases between them. The CDR3 totals 13 residues. As DNA, the CDR3 is TGTGCCAGCAGTCGACAGCCCACAGATACGCAGTATTTT. Protein product: CASSRQPTDTQYF.

V is TRBV5-5 and J is TRBJ2-7; maybe TRBD1 (6 bases). Germline V gene lookup returns CDR1 SGHKS and CDR2 YYEKEE (reference sequence). This CDR3 is 14 amino acids long. V shed 3 bases and J shed 0 bases, with 10 bases lying between them. CDR3 nucleotides: TGTGCCAGCAGCTGGGGACAAGCCTCCTACGAGCAGTACTTC. Amino acids: CASSWGQASYEQYF.

The chain combines TRBV6-1 with TRBJ1-5, with a possible D match to TRBD1 (6 bases). This CDR3 is built from 17 residues. Germline CDR1 and CDR2: MNHNS and SASEGT. Trimming took 2 bases from V and 0 from J, leaving 14 bases between them. Written as DNA, the CDR3 is TGTGCCAGCAGTGAATACCCCGGACAGAGTAGCAATCAGCCCCAGCATTTT. Its protein product is CASSEYPGQSSNQPQHF.

The V gene is TRBV12-5, the J gene TRBJ1-1; D not certain. The CDR3 covers 12 residues. V lost 11 bases to trimming and J lost 8 bases, with 18 bases between them. In germline, CDR1 is LGHNT, CDR2 FRNRAP. CDR3 loop: CAGGRSGGEAFF. The DNA for the CDR3 is TGTGCTGGAGGACGTTCGGGCGGAGAAGCTTTCTTT.

The CDR3 bases are TGTGCCAGCGGGGGGAATGGCTACACCTTC. This codes for CASGGNGYTF. The gene calls are TRBV6-6 and TRBJ1-2; a weak D match, TRBD1 (5 bases). The germline CDR1 and CDR2 sequences are MNHNY and SVGAGI (reference sequence). V gave up 8 bases and J gave up 6 bases, with 7 bases separating them. This CDR3 region has 10 residues.

The chain couples TRBV7-9 to TRBJ2-5, with D hard to call. Germline values: CDR1 SEHNR, CDR2 FQNEAQ (reference sequence). Trimming removed 5 bases from V and 4 bases from J, with 11 bases in between. CDR3 length: 13 amino acids. The CDR3 DNA is TGTGCCAGCAGCCCGTGGCAAGGAGAGACCCAGTACTTC. Its protein product is CASSPWQGETQYF.

J is TRBJ2-3 and V is TRBV4-3; D is unresolved. With 3 bases removed from V and 0 bases from J, the gap between germline ends came to 7 bases. The CDR3 has 14 residues. Germline V gene data show CDR1 as LGHNA and CDR2 as YSLEER. CDR3 coding DNA: TGCGCCAGCAGCCAGTCGGTTAGCACAGATACGCAGTATTTT. Translated: CASSQSVSTDTQYF.

This clone was observed once. The chain joins TRBV14 to TRBJ1-6; D call uncertain. Germline V gene sequence: CDR1 SGHDN, CDR2 FVKESK. V was cut by 0 bases and J by 3 bases, with 6 bases left in between. This CDR3 is built from 15 residues. The CDR3 DNA sequence: TGTGCCAGCAGCCAAGATATCCTCTATAATTCACCCCTCCACTTT. It codes for CASSQDILYNSPLHF.

This clone was seen only once. The rearrangement links TRBV10-3 to TRBJ1-2; D gene unclear. The ends were cut back, 3 bases at V and 8 bases at J, with 13 bases in the middle. The CDR3 length is 13 residues. CDR1 is ENHRY, CDR2 SYGVKD, per germline. The CDR3 loop is CAISDPQFGGYTF. CDR3 DNA: TGTGCCATCAGTGATCCACAGTTCGGAGGCTACACCTTC.

For the CDR3, the DNA is TGTGCCAGAAGCTTAGGTAGAGTCCGACAGCCCGTTTACAATGAGCAGTTCTTC. This gives the protein CARSLGRVRQPVYNEQFF. This chain uses TRBV7-5 with TRBJ2-1; TRBD1 is the table's D call, not checked against the DNA. TRBV7-5 has pseudogene status. The CDR3 consists of 18 residues.

The chain recombines TRBV7-2 with TRBJ2-3; the D gene is possibly TRBD2 (6 bases). This CDR3 is built from 16 residues. CDR1 is SGHTA, CDR2 FQGNSA, per germline. V lost 1 base and J 0 bases, leaving 11 bases between the germline ends. CDR3 in amino acids: CASSLVGTQSTDTQYF. The CDR3, as DNA: TGTGCCAGCAGCTTAGTGGGGACTCAAAGCACAGATACGCAGTATTTT.

V is TRBV18 and J is TRBJ2-7; D perhaps matches TRBD2 (6 bases). CDR1 is KGHSH and CDR2 is LQKENI in the germline V gene. CDR3 length: 14 residues. The V gene lost 6 bases and the J gene lost 4 bases, with 16 bases spanning the gap. CDR3 region: CASSRSSVAYEQYF. DNA of the CDR3: TGTGCCAGCTCCCGGTCTAGCGTAGCGTACGAGCAGTACTTC.

This rearrangement joins TRBV12-5 to TRBJ2-3, with 7 positions matching TRBD1. The V segment lost 5 bases and the J segment 11 bases; nucleotides outside the gene matches: 13. CDR3 length equals 14 residues. CDR1 is LGHNT and CDR2 is FRNRAP in the germline V gene. The CDR3 spells CASGLLGAGTVQYF. CDR3 in DNA: TGTGCTAGTGGTCTTTTAGGGGCCGGGACAGTGCAGTATTTT.

The gene calls are TRBV28 and TRBJ1-1, with D possibly matching TRBD1 (6 bases). The germline V and J ends were trimmed by 3 bases and 4 bases, with 6 bases remaining between them. Germline CDR1 is MDHEN and CDR2 is SYDVKM. CDR3 length: 12 amino acids. CDR3 nucleotide sequence: TGTGCCAGCAGTTTCAGGGGCACTGAAGCTTTCTTT. This sequence encodes CASSFRGTEAFF.

In its sample, this clone was seen once. The chain carries TRBV7-2 and TRBJ1-3; no firm D call. The CDR3 runs 11 residues. Germline V gene data show CDR1 as SGHTA and CDR2 as FQGNSA. Trimming cost V 6 bases and J 4 bases, with 4 bases left between them. The CDR3 nucleotides are TGTGCCAGCAGGGAGGGAAACACCATATATTTT. It specifies CASREGNTIYF.

This clone has a single count. The V call is TRBV5-4, the J call TRBJ1-2; D is ambiguous. V lost 4 bases and J lost 4, with 14 bases in between. CDR1 is SGHNT and CDR2 is YYREEE in the germline V gene (reference sequence). The CDR3 totals 14 residues. The CDR3 region has the DNA TGTGCCAGCAGCCCAGGAGGTCAGGTCTATGGCTACACCTTC. Residues: CASSPGGQVYGYTF.

The chain has TRBV5-1 and TRBJ2-3; no reliable D call. The germline V and J ends were trimmed by 0 bases and 1 base, with 6 bases remaining between them. CDR1 is SGHRS and CDR2 is YFSETQ in the germline V gene. The CDR3 runs 14 residues. CDR3 amino acids: CASSLAAGTDTQYF. In nucleotides, the CDR3 is TGCGCCAGCAGCTTGGCGGCAGGCACAGATACGCAGTATTTT.